This is a list of T cell receptor beta chains from one sample in a study of cytomegalovirus exposure and HLA in healthy donors. The table came from immunoSEQ multiplex PCR; TCRdb's copy has only in-frame clones and leaves some out. The table lists roughly 100,000 clones, about 83% of them singletons. Specimen: PBMCs. Source of these receptors: a man aged 18 to 30 in good health and CMV-seronegative. Each CDR3 is given with its conserved first and last residue. Expanded clones get a size class; other rows say once, few or many, or leave the size out.

clone_size j_call v_call cdr3_aa
. TRBJ2-7 TRBV9 CASSVGQWREGSYEQYF
few TRBJ2-1 TRBV11-1 CASSLGSGRGSYNEQFF
. TRBJ1-1 TRBV7-9 CASSLQGMNTEAFF
once TRBJ1-1 TRBV25-1 CASSRLRSVEPWTEAFF
. TRBJ1-5 TRBV11-2 CASSLLGGAGQSNQPQHF
. TRBJ1-1 TRBV7-3 CASSFRTGIAEAFF
. TRBJ2-3 TRBV5-4 CASSPLERGDTQYF
. TRBJ1-2 TRBV7-9 CASSLPGNYGYTF
many TRBJ2-7 TRBV4-3 CASSQGGNAYEQYF
. TRBJ1-1 TRBV30 CAWSDSLFEAFF
. TRBJ2-4 TRBV6-1 CASNAGDSSKNIQYF
. TRBJ2-7 TRBV18 CASSPPTGTGASEQYF
. TRBJ2-1 TRBV9 CASSISGRASNEQFF
. TRBJ2-7 TRBV4-3 CASSQESSGTLYEQYF
. TRBJ1-1 TRBV6-4 CASSYRGTTEAFF
once TRBJ2-2 TRBV6-1 CASSWDSTGELFF
few TRBJ1-1 TRBV5-4 CASSKAGVNTEAFF
. TRBJ1-2 TRBV7-8 CASGRQGGGYTF
. TRBJ1-5 TRBV19 CASNYLPGQGNQPQHF
. TRBJ2-6 TRBV4-3 CASSQDGVAGGPNSGANVLTF
. TRBJ2-2 TRBV7-9 CASTPRDRGGSGELFF
. TRBJ2-2 TRBV9 CASSAGDRGRVTGELFF
. TRBJ2-5 TRBV27 CASSPLGLSQETQYF
. TRBJ2-7 TRBV13 CASSPAGTVPEEQYF
. TRBJ2-7 TRBV7-6 CASSSAGGSYEQYF
few TRBJ2-1 TRBV10-3 CAISGLRPGRQFF
. TRBJ2-4 TRBV7-3 CASRVRDTGVAKNIQYF
once TRBJ1-1 TRBV18 CASSLSGTISNTEAFF
. TRBJ2-3 TRBV27 CASRTGLAGGTQYF
. TRBJ2-7 TRBV5-8 CASSLPGTGFEQYF
. TRBJ2-4 TRBV4-3 CASSQDPPGVGKNIQYF
. TRBJ1-1 TRBV5-1 CASSPGTGNTEAFF
. TRBJ2-1 TRBV6-5 CASSYRAELYNEQFF
. TRBJ1-2 TRBV6-5 CASSRTGGSLYGYTF
. TRBJ1-2 TRBV7-8 CASSSISSNYGYTF
. TRBJ2-5 TRBV28 CASSFLAETQYF
. TRBJ1-2 TRBV6-4 CASSVNAGSNYGYTF
once TRBJ1-1 TRBV7-2 CASSPGQQTTEAFF
. TRBJ2-7 TRBV6-1 CASSVYRDREQYF
. TRBJ2-1 TRBV7-2 CASSPGTSGYNEQFF
. TRBJ1-4 TRBV6-6 CASRMTVNEKLFF
. TRBJ1-5 TRBV5-8 CASSLFRDRVIQPQHF
. TRBJ1-1 TRBV27 CATLQGGGNTEAFF
few TRBJ2-1 TRBV9 CASSSRAGPDADEQFF
. TRBJ2-1 TRBV2 CASSLSSSGPNEQFF
. TRBJ2-7 TRBV9 CASSVGTGVYEQYF
. TRBJ1-1 TRBV30 CAWGPGGGRNTEAFF
. TRBJ2-5 TRBV2 CASSEWGEDNQETQYF